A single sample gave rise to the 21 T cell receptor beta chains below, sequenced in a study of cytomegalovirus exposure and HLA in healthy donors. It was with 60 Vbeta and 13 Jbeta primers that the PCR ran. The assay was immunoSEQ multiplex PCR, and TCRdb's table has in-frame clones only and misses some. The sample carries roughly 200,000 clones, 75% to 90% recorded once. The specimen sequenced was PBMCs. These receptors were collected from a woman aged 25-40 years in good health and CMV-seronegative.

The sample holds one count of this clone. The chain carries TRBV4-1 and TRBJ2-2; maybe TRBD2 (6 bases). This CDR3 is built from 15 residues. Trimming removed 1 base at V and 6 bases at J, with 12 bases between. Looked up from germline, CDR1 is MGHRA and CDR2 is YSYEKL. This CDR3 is CASSQGRGPPGELFF. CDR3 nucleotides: TGCGCCAGCAGCCAAGGGAGGGGACCCCCCGGGGAGCTGTTTTTT.

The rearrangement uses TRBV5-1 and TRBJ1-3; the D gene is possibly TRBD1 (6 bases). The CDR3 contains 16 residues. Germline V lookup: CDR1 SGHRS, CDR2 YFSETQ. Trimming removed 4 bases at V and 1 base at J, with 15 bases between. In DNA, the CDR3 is TGCGCCAGCAGCCCATCGGGACACTTTTCTGGAAACACCATATATTTT. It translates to CASSPSGHFSGNTIYF.

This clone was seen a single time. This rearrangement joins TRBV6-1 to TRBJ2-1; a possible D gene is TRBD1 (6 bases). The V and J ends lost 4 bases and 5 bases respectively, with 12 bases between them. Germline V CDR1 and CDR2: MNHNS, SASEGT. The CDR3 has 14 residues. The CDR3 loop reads CASSVLQGHNEQFF. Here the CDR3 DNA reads TGTGCCAGCAGTGTACTACAGGGTCACAATGAGCAGTTCTTC.

CDR3 nucleotides: TGTGCCAGCTCACCACAGGGCGGGAGCACAGATACGCAGTATTTT. Translating gives CASSPQGGSTDTQYF. This chain joins TRBV18 and TRBJ2-3; perhaps TRBD2 as D (5 bases). The CDR3 has 15 residues. V was pared by 1 base and J by 0 bases, with 8 bases between. The germline CDR1 and CDR2 sequences are KGHSH and LQKENI.

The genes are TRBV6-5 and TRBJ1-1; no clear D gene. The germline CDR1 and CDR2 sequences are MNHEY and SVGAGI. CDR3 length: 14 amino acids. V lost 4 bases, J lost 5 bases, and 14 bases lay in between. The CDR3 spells CASSLTLGGTEAFF. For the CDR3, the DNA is TGTGCCAGCAGTTTGACACTAGGAGGAACTGAAGCTTTCTTT.

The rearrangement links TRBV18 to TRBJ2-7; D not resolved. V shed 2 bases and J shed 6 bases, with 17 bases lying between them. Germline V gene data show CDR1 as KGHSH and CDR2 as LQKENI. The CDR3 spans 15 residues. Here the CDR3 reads CASSPIFPPRVEQYF. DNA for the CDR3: TGTGCCAGCTCACCAATATTCCCTCCCCGGGTCGAGCAGTACTTC.

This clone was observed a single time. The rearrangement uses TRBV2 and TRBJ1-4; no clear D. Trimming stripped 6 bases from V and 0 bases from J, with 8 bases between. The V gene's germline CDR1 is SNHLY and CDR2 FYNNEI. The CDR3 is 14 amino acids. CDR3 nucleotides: TGTGCCAGCAGGGGAGACGCAACTAATGAAAAACTGTTTTTT. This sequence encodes CASRGDATNEKLFF.

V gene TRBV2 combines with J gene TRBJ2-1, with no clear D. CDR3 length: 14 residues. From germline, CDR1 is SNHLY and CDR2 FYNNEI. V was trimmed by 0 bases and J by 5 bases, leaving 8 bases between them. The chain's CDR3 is CASSEALNNNEQFF. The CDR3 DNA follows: TGTGCCAGCAGTGAAGCGCTTAACAACAATGAGCAGTTCTTC. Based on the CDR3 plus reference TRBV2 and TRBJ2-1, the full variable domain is EPEVTQTPSHQVTQMGQEVILRCVPISNHLYFYWYRQILGQKVEFLVSFYNNEISEKSEIFDDQFSVERPDGSNFTLKIRSTKLEDSAMYFCASSEALNNNEQFFGPGTRLTVL.

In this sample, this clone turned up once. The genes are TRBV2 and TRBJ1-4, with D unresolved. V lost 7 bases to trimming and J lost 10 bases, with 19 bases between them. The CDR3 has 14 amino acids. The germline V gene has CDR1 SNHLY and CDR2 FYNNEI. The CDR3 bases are TGTGCCAGCACCCTCGACAAAGAGCCACCAAAACTGTTTTTT. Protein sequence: CASTLDKEPPKLFF. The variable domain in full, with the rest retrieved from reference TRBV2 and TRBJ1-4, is EPEVTQTPSHQVTQMGQEVILRCVPISNHLYFYWYRQILGQKVEFLVSFYNNEISEKSEIFDDQFSVERPDGSNFTLKIRSTKLEDSAMYFCASTLDKEPPKLFFGSGTQLSVL.

CDR3 nucleotide sequence: TGTGCCAGCAGTTCCGGGGGACAGGTCGACGGCTACACCTTC. Amino acids: CASSSGGQVDGYTF. The J gene is TRBJ1-2, the V gene TRBV28; 8 bases are shared with TRBD1. Germline CDR1 is MDHEN and CDR2 is SYDVKM. The CDR3 contains 14 residues. The V and J ends lost 4 bases and 8 bases, in that order; junction bases with no gene match: 9.

CDR3 bases: TGTGCTAGTGCCCGGGACACAGATACGCAGTATTTT. This encodes CASARDTDTQYF. The chain uses TRBV12-5 and TRBJ2-3, with D possibly matching TRBD2 (5 bases). The CDR3 has 12 amino acids. Trimming stripped 7 bases from V and 2 bases from J, with 7 bases between. CDR1 and CDR2 from the germline V gene are LGHNT and FRNRAP. Drawing the rest from reference TRBV12-5 and TRBJ2-3, the complete variable domain is DARVTQTPRHKVTEMGQEVTMRCQPILGHNTVFWYRQTMMQGLELLAYFRNRAPLDDSGMPKDRFSAEMPDATLATLKIQPSEPRDSAVYFCASARDTDTQYFGPGTRLTVL.

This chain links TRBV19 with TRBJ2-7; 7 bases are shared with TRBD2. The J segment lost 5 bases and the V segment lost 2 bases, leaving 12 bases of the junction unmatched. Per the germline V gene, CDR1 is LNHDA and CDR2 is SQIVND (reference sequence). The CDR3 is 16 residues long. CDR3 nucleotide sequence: TGTGCCAGTAGTATACTGGGCTATAGCGGGTCCAACGAGCAGTACTTC. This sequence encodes CASSILGYSGSNEQYF.

The CDR3: CASSIGGAYNEQFF. As DNA, the CDR3 is TGTGCCAGCAGTATAGGGGGCGCCTACAATGAGCAGTTCTTC. This chain connects TRBV27 to TRBJ2-1; 7 bases are shared with TRBD1. The CDR3 runs 14 residues. Germline CDR1 reads MNHEY; CDR2 reads SMNVEV (reference sequence). Losses at the gene ends were 5 bases for V and 2 bases for J; bases not matched to a gene: 3.

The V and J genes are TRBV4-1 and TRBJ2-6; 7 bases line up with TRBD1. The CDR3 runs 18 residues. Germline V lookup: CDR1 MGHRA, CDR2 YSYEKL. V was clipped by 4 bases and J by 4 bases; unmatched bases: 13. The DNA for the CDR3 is TGCGCCAGCAGCCCCGGGGCAGGGGGACGGGCAGGGGCCAACGTCCTGACTTTC. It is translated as CASSPGAGGRAGANVLTF.

The CDR3: CASSPPSGNTIYF. Here the CDR3 DNA reads TGTGCCAGCAGCCCCCCATCTGGAAACACCATATATTTT. V and J are TRBV9 and TRBJ1-3; D not resolved. The CDR3 contains 13 residues. Looked up from germline, CDR1 is SGDLS and CDR2 is YYNGEE. V lost 4 bases and J 1 base, leaving 6 bases between the germline ends. The full variable domain, rest sourced from reference TRBV9 and TRBJ1-3, is DSGVTQTPKHLITATGQRVTLRCSPRSGDLSVYWYQQSLDQGLQFLIQYYNGEERAKGNILERFSAQQFPDLHSELNLSSLELGDSALYFCASSPPSGNTIYFGEGSWLTVV.

This chain's CDR3 is CASSFGNNYGYTF. The CDR3 nucleotides read TGTGCCAGCAGCTTCGGGAATAACTATGGCTACACCTTC. The chain couples TRBV7-9 to TRBJ1-2; D gene uncertain. V dropped 3 bases and J dropped 1 base, with 6 bases sitting between them. This CDR3 has 13 residues. Germline CDR1 SEHNR, CDR2 FQNEAQ (reference sequence).

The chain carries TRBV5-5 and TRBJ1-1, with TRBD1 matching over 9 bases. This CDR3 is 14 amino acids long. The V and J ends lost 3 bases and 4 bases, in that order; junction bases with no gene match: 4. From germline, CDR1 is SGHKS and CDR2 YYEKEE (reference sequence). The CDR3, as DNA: TGTGCCAGCAGCTCGACAGGGGGAGTCACTGAAGCTTTCTTT. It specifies CASSSTGGVTEAFF.

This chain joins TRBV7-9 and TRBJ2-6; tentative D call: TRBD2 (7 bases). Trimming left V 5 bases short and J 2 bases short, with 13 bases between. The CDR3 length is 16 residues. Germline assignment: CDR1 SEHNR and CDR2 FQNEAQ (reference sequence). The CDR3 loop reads CASSAKGGTGANVLTF. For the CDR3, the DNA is TGTGCCAGCAGCGCCAAGGGGGGGACTGGGGCCAACGTCCTGACTTTC.

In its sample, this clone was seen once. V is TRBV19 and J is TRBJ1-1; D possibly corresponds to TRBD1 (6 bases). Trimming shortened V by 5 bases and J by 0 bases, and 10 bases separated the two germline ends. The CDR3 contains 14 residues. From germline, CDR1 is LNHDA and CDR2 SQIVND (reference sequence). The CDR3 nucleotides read TGTGCCAGTAGTTCCGGGACACTGAACACTGAAGCTTTCTTT. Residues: CASSSGTLNTEAFF.

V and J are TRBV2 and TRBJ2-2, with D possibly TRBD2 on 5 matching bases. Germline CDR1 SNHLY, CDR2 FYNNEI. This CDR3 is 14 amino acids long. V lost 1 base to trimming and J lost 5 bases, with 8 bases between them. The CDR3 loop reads CASSEVRRTGELFF. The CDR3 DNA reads TGTGCCAGCAGTGAAGTTAGGAGGACCGGGGAGCTGTTTTTT.

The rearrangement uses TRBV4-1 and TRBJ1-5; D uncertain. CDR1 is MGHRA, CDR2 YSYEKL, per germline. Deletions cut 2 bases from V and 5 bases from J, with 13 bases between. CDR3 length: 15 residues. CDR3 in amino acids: CASSQSWGDYQPQHF. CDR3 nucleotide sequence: TGCGCCAGCAGCCAATCCTGGGGAGATTATCAGCCCCAGCATTTT.